These T cell receptor beta chains were read from a single sample in a study of blood T cell repertoires in COVID-19. The table came from immunoSEQ multiplex PCR; TCRdb's copy has only in-frame clones and leaves some out. The sample yields approximately 470,000 clones, roughly 87% seen once. The sequenced sample consisted of PBMCs or T cells enriched from blood (not recorded which). The receptors originated from a woman younger than 30 who had recovered from COVID-19. Both conserved end residues are part of each CDR3. The order of the fields is V gene, clone size, J gene, D gene, CDR3 protein, CDR3 DNA. D genes are given only for firm matches. Only part of the rows carry a size: once, few, many, or a class if the clone is expanded.

v_call: TRBV15; clone_size: .; j_call: TRBJ2-3; d_call: .; cdr3_aa: CATSNRDLATDTQYF; cdr3_nt: TGTGCCACCAGCAACCGGGACTTAGCCACAGATACGCAGTATTTT
v_call: TRBV2; clone_size: .; j_call: TRBJ1-1; d_call: TRBD1; cdr3_aa: CASRKTGSNTEAFF; cdr3_nt: TGTGCCAGCAGGAAGACAGGGAGTAACACTGAAGCTTTCTTT
v_call: TRBV5-4; clone_size: .; j_call: TRBJ2-1; d_call: TRBD2; cdr3_aa: CASSSTSGGGHNEQFF; cdr3_nt: TGTGCCAGCAGCTCGACTAGCGGGGGGGGCCACAATGAGCAGTTCTTC
v_call: TRBV12-3/TRBV12-4; clone_size: .; j_call: TRBJ2-7; d_call: .; cdr3_aa: CASSLREQYF; cdr3_nt: TGTGCCAGCAGTTTGCGCGAGCAGTACTTC
v_call: TRBV5-1; clone_size: .; j_call: TRBJ1-1; d_call: TRBD1; cdr3_aa: CASSPLPGGTEAFF; cdr3_nt: TGCGCCAGCAGCCCACTACCAGGGGGCACTGAAGCTTTCTTT
v_call: TRBV11-2; clone_size: .; j_call: TRBJ1-2; d_call: .; cdr3_aa: CASSLGAGVDGYTF; cdr3_nt: TGTGCCAGCAGCTTAGGAGCCGGGGTCGATGGCTACACCTTC
v_call: TRBV7-2; clone_size: .; j_call: TRBJ1-3; d_call: .; cdr3_aa: CASSLRSLGWDGNTIYF; cdr3_nt: TGTGCCAGCAGCTTAAGATCACTAGGGTGGGATGGAAACACCATATATTTT
v_call: TRBV5-4; clone_size: .; j_call: TRBJ1-1; d_call: TRBD1; cdr3_aa: CASTPLDGTGVADTEAFF; cdr3_nt: TGTGCCAGCACTCCCCTCGACGGGACAGGGGTAGCGGACACTGAAGCTTTCTTT
v_call: TRBV30; clone_size: .; j_call: TRBJ2-7; d_call: .; cdr3_aa: CAWSLYRGQGGSYEQYF; cdr3_nt: TGTGCCTGGAGCTTGTATCGCGGGCAGGGGGGATCCTACGAGCAGTACTTC
v_call: TRBV18; clone_size: few; j_call: TRBJ1-1; d_call: TRBD1; cdr3_aa: CASSPPNRGSTEAFF; cdr3_nt: TGTGCCAGCTCACCACCTAACAGGGGGAGCACTGAAGCTTTCTTT
v_call: TRBV5-1; clone_size: once; j_call: TRBJ1-1; d_call: TRBD1; cdr3_aa: CASSLGTGITEAFF; cdr3_nt: TGCGCCAGCAGCTTGGGGACAGGGATAACTGAAGCTTTCTTT
v_call: TRBV11-2; clone_size: .; j_call: TRBJ2-3; d_call: .; cdr3_aa: CASSPTSGGGTDTQYF; cdr3_nt: TGTGCCAGCAGCCCCACTTCCGGAGGGGGCACAGATACGCAGTATTTT
v_call: TRBV9; clone_size: once; j_call: TRBJ2-3; d_call: TRBD1; cdr3_aa: CASSVWTGVGADTQYF; cdr3_nt: TGTGCCAGCAGCGTCTGGACAGGGGTAGGGGCAGATACGCAGTATTTT
v_call: TRBV7-9; clone_size: .; j_call: TRBJ1-2; d_call: TRBD1; cdr3_aa: CASRRQGLDYTF; cdr3_nt: TGTGCCAGCCGACGACAGGGTCTCGACTACACCTTC
v_call: TRBV7-2; clone_size: .; j_call: TRBJ1-3; d_call: .; cdr3_aa: CASRRGGFSGNTIYF; cdr3_nt: TGTGCCAGCAGAAGAGGGGGTTTCTCTGGAAACACCATATATTTT
v_call: TRBV5-6; clone_size: .; j_call: TRBJ1-1; d_call: TRBD1; cdr3_aa: CASSRDRRAFF; cdr3_nt: TGTGCCAGCAGCCGGGACAGGAGAGCTTTCTTT
v_call: TRBV18; clone_size: once; j_call: TRBJ2-1; d_call: TRBD2; cdr3_aa: CASSPSGGDEQFF; cdr3_nt: TGTGCCAGCTCCCCCTCGGGGGGGGATGAGCAGTTCTTC
v_call: TRBV5-1; clone_size: .; j_call: TRBJ1-1; d_call: .; cdr3_aa: CASSAGQNTEAFF; cdr3_nt: TGCGCCAGCAGCGCCGGACAGAACACTGAAGCTTTCTTT
v_call: TRBV7-2; clone_size: .; j_call: TRBJ2-7; d_call: TRBD1; cdr3_aa: CASSLGGTGYEQYF; cdr3_nt: TGTGCCAGCAGCTTAGGGGGGACAGGCTACGAGCAGTACTTC
v_call: TRBV19; clone_size: .; j_call: TRBJ1-1; d_call: TRBD1; cdr3_aa: CASSKGQGWISTLGNTEAFF; cdr3_nt: TGTGCCAGTAGTAAGGGACAGGGCTGGATTAGTACCTTGGGGAACACTGAAGCTTTCTTT
v_call: TRBV2; clone_size: .; j_call: TRBJ1-3; d_call: TRBD1; cdr3_aa: CASTLGQGGTIYF; cdr3_nt: TGTGCCAGCACCCTAGGACAGGGAGGCACCATATATTTT
v_call: TRBV5-6; clone_size: .; j_call: TRBJ1-2; d_call: .; cdr3_aa: CASSHDISYREGGYTF; cdr3_nt: TGTGCCAGCAGCCATGACATATCATATAGGGAGGGTGGCTACACCTTC
v_call: TRBV3-1/TRBV3-2; clone_size: .; j_call: TRBJ1-2; d_call: .; cdr3_aa: CASSLAGGYTF; cdr3_nt: TGTGCCAGCAGCCTAGCGGGGGGCTACACCTTC
v_call: TRBV3-1/TRBV3-2; clone_size: .; j_call: TRBJ1-2; d_call: .; cdr3_aa: CASSQASTGGGYTF; cdr3_nt: TGTGCCAGCAGCCAGGCCTCAACGGGAGGTGGCTACACCTTC
v_call: TRBV6-5; clone_size: .; j_call: TRBJ2-7; d_call: TRBD1; cdr3_aa: CASSSRDRDEQYF; cdr3_nt: TGTGCCAGCAGTTCCCGGGACAGGGACGAGCAGTACTTC
v_call: TRBV19; clone_size: .; j_call: TRBJ1-4; d_call: TRBD1; cdr3_aa: CASSTGTGSKLFF; cdr3_nt: TGTGCCAGTAGTACCGGGACAGGGTCGAAACTGTTTTTT
v_call: TRBV2; clone_size: once; j_call: TRBJ1-4; d_call: .; cdr3_aa: CASSEDRQGRGGKLFF; cdr3_nt: TGTGCCAGCAGTGAAGACCGGCAGGGTCGGGGAGGAAAACTGTTTTTT
v_call: TRBV3-1/TRBV3-2; clone_size: once; j_call: TRBJ2-1; d_call: TRBD2; cdr3_aa: CASSLNRDYEVLFNEQFF; cdr3_nt: TGTGCCAGCAGCCTGAACCGGGACTACGAGGTTCTTTTCAATGAGCAGTTCTTC
v_call: TRBV6-5; clone_size: .; j_call: TRBJ1-5; d_call: TRBD1; cdr3_aa: CASRTGQNQPQHF; cdr3_nt: TGTGCCAGCAGGACAGGGCAAAATCAGCCCCAGCATTTT
v_call: TRBV29-1; clone_size: few; j_call: TRBJ1-3; d_call: .; cdr3_aa: CSVEGLSGNTIYF; cdr3_nt: TGCAGCGTTGAGGGCCTCTCTGGAAACACCATATATTTT
v_call: TRBV28; clone_size: .; j_call: TRBJ1-6; d_call: TRBD1; cdr3_aa: CASSHSTGDNSPLHF; cdr3_nt: TGTGCCAGCAGTCATTCGACAGGGGATAATTCACCCCTCCACTTT
v_call: TRBV28; clone_size: .; j_call: TRBJ2-3; d_call: TRBD2; cdr3_aa: CASSLGGGGTDTQYF; cdr3_nt: TGTGCCAGCAGTTTAGGGGGGGGTGGCACAGATACGCAGTATTTT
v_call: TRBV9; clone_size: .; j_call: TRBJ2-7; d_call: TRBD2; cdr3_aa: CASSVGVSGGSYEQYF; cdr3_nt: TGTGCCAGCAGCGTAGGCGTGAGCGGGGGATCCTACGAGCAGTACTTC
v_call: TRBV2; clone_size: .; j_call: TRBJ2-1; d_call: TRBD2; cdr3_aa: CASSVPGLAVSSYNEQFF; cdr3_nt: TGTGCCAGCAGCGTCCCGGGACTAGCAGTCAGCTCCTACAATGAGCAGTTCTTC
v_call: TRBV6-5; clone_size: .; j_call: TRBJ1-2; d_call: TRBD1; cdr3_aa: CASLGTGRGWGYTF; cdr3_nt: TGTGCCAGCCTCGGGACAGGTCGTGGGTGGGGCTACACCTTC
v_call: TRBV6-5; clone_size: many; j_call: TRBJ1-5; d_call: TRBD1; cdr3_aa: CASSYSPGGGQPQHF; cdr3_nt: TGTGCCAGCAGTTACAGTCCAGGGGGCGGACAGCCCCAGCATTTT
v_call: TRBV10-3; clone_size: .; j_call: TRBJ1-1; d_call: TRBD1; cdr3_aa: CAITHLVQGAEAFF; cdr3_nt: TGTGCCATCACACATCTGGTACAGGGGGCTGAAGCTTTCTTT
v_call: TRBV18; clone_size: .; j_call: TRBJ2-7; d_call: .; cdr3_aa: CASSPRGLTGEDEQYF; cdr3_nt: TGTGCCAGCTCACCCCGGGGACTCACAGGCGAAGACGAGCAGTACTTC
v_call: TRBV2; clone_size: .; j_call: TRBJ1-2; d_call: TRBD1; cdr3_aa: CASNPTGQGFGYTF; cdr3_nt: TGTGCCAGCAATCCAACGGGACAGGGGTTCGGCTACACCTTC
v_call: TRBV2; clone_size: .; j_call: TRBJ1-4; d_call: .; cdr3_aa: CASKTDRNNEKLFF; cdr3_nt: TGTGCCAGCAAGACGGACAGAAATAATGAAAAACTGTTTTTT
v_call: TRBV3-1/TRBV3-2; clone_size: .; j_call: TRBJ1-1; d_call: .; cdr3_aa: CASMGGATEAFF; cdr3_nt: TGTGCCAGCATGGGGGGGGCCACTGAAGCTTTCTTT
v_call: TRBV28; clone_size: .; j_call: TRBJ1-4; d_call: .; cdr3_aa: CASSLHSAGREKLFF; cdr3_nt: TGTGCCAGCAGTTTACATTCGGCAGGTCGTGAAAAACTGTTTTTT
v_call: TRBV27; clone_size: once; j_call: TRBJ1-1; d_call: .; cdr3_aa: CASSLSGVRGGNTEAFF; cdr3_nt: TGTGCCAGCAGTCTATCGGGGGTGAGGGGGGGAAACACTGAAGCTTTCTTT
v_call: TRBV7-2; clone_size: .; j_call: TRBJ1-6; d_call: .; cdr3_aa: CASSLAGRAGNSPLHF; cdr3_nt: TGTGCCAGCAGCTTAGCGGGCAGGGCCGGCAATTCACCCCTCCACTTT
v_call: TRBV5-6; clone_size: .; j_call: TRBJ2-5; d_call: TRBD2; cdr3_aa: CASSPGGAWETQYF; cdr3_nt: TGTGCCAGCAGCCCCGGGGGGGCTTGGGAGACCCAGTACTTC
v_call: TRBV14; clone_size: .; j_call: TRBJ2-7; d_call: TRBD1; cdr3_aa: CASSQTRQGVSEQYF; cdr3_nt: TGTGCCAGCAGCCAAACCCGACAGGGCGTGAGCGAGCAGTACTTC
v_call: TRBV19; clone_size: .; j_call: TRBJ1-5; d_call: .; cdr3_aa: CASSGGGYSNQPQHF; cdr3_nt: TGTGCCAGTAGTGGGGGGGGTTATAGCAATCAGCCCCAGCATTTT
v_call: TRBV2; clone_size: once; j_call: TRBJ1-6; d_call: .; cdr3_aa: CASGFSTAPSSYNSPLHF; cdr3_nt: TGTGCCAGCGGATTCTCGACAGCCCCCAGCTCCTATAATTCACCCCTCCACTTT
v_call: TRBV27; clone_size: once; j_call: TRBJ2-2; d_call: .; cdr3_aa: CASSSGQGRTGELFF; cdr3_nt: TGTGCCAGCAGTTCTGGGCAGGGAAGGACCGGGGAGCTGTTTTTT
v_call: TRBV2; clone_size: .; j_call: TRBJ2-3; d_call: .; cdr3_aa: CASSEFPGDVADTQYF; cdr3_nt: TGTGCCAGCAGTGAGTTCCCGGGGGATGTAGCAGATACGCAGTATTTT
v_call: TRBV7-3; clone_size: .; j_call: TRBJ1-1; d_call: .; cdr3_aa: CASSLVRQGEAFF; cdr3_nt: TGTGCCAGCAGCTTGGTGAGGCAGGGTGAAGCTTTCTTT
v_call: TRBV3-1/TRBV3-2; clone_size: once; j_call: TRBJ1-6; d_call: TRBD1; cdr3_aa: CASSRETGDYNSPLHF; cdr3_nt: TGTGCCAGCAGCCGCGAGACAGGGGACTATAATTCACCCCTCCACTTT
v_call: TRBV12-5; clone_size: .; j_call: TRBJ1-5; d_call: TRBD1; cdr3_aa: CASGFLDRDRQPQHF; cdr3_nt: TGTGCTAGTGGTTTCTTGGACAGGGACAGACAGCCCCAGCATTTT
v_call: TRBV5-8; clone_size: once; j_call: TRBJ1-5; d_call: .; cdr3_aa: CASSWAGANQPQHF; cdr3_nt: TGTGCCAGCAGCTGGGCGGGGGCTAATCAGCCCCAGCATTTT